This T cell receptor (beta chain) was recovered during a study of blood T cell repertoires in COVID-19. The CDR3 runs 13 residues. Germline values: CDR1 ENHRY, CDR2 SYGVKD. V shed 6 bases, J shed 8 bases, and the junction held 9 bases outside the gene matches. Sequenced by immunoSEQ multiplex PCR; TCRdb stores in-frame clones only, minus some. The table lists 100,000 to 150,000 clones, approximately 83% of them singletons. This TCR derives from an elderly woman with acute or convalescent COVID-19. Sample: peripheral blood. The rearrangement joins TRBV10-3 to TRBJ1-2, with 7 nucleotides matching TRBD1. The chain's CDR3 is CAIRTPDRSGYTF. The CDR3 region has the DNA TGTGCCATCAGAACCCCGGACAGGAGCGGCTACACCTTC.